This T cell receptor (beta chain) is from a study of response to subunit inactivated influenza vaccine. TCRdb fed the RT-PCR reads into MiXCR, producing one record per CDR3 protein. The repertoire holds around 200,000 distinct CDR3 sequences, approximately 12% seen once, with approximately 30% in the top ten. The germline CDR1 and CDR2 sequences are MNHNS and SASEGT. The CDR3 has 15 amino acids. The V and J ends lost 6 bases and 2 bases respectively, with 14 bases between them. These data were also filed under a second study, of T cells expressing NK-cell markers. That work states: TCR beta cDNA was generated via 5'RACE template switching incorporating UMIs. The study found dominant NKG2C+ clonotypes at roughly 1.0-7.5% of CD8+ T cells in roughly six donors.

Source: CD8+ T cells sorted from PBMCs, taken approximately 12 days after vaccination. This chain connects TRBV6-1 to TRBJ1-5; D gene unclear. The clonotype comes from a man between 45 and 60 years old who received an inactivated influenza vaccine. CDR3 DNA sequence: TGTGCCAGCAGGCTATCCGAGGGAGGCAATCAGCCCCAGCATTTT. Translated: CASRLSEGGNQPQHF.